The next 28 T cell receptor beta chains were all read from a single sample in a study of T cells after yellow fever vaccination. MiXCR, run by TCRdb on the 5' RACE reads, gives a single entry per CDR3 protein. Here the sample spans 250,000 to 300,000 distinct CDR3 sequences, roughly 4.8% being singletons. The sequences come from CD4+ T cells sorted from PBMCs, collected on the day of the yellow fever booster vaccination. The receptors originated from a man aged 18 to 29 who received the YFV17D yellow fever vaccine.

This clonotype was counted ten times or more. V is TRBV5-1 and J is TRBJ2-7; D is unresolved. This CDR3 contains 15 residues. Germline V lookup: CDR1 SGHRS, CDR2 YFSETQ. The CDR3 DNA is TGCGCCAGCAGCTCAGGTGCCGCGAGCTCCTACAAGCAGTACGTC. Amino acids: CASSSGAASSYKQYV.

This chain links TRBV12-3 or TRBV12-4 with TRBJ2-2; 10 bases are shared with TRBD2. The length of the CDR3 is 14 residues. Trimming removed 5 bases from V and 5 bases from J; junction bases left unmatched: 2. The DNA for the CDR3 is TGTGCCAGCAGTCTTAGCGGGGGGACCGGGGAGCTGTTTTTT. It translates to CASSLSGGTGELFF.

This clonotype came up a few times. The chain recombines TRBV6-5 with TRBJ2-6; TRBD2 is a possible D gene (5 bases). Per germline, CDR1 MNHEY and CDR2 SVGAGI. The CDR3 is made up of 15 amino acids. Trimming took off 9 bases at V and 0 bases at J, with 12 bases between the two ends. The CDR3 protein is CASNGGSSGANVLTF. The CDR3 DNA sequence: TGTGCCAGTAACGGAGGCAGCTCTGGGGCCAACGTCCTGACTTTC.

This clonotype was seen repeatedly, ten times or more. The chain is built from TRBV20-1 and TRBJ1-5; 9 nucleotides line up with TRBD1. The CDR3 has 15 amino acids. Germline loops: CDR1 DFQATT, CDR2 SNEGSKA (reference sequence). J lost 4 bases, V lost 5 bases, and 9 bases had no gene match. The DNA of the CDR3 is TGCAGTGCTTATCCGGGACAGGGTGTAAATCAGCCCCAGCATTTT. Amino acids: CSAYPGQGVNQPQHF.

The CDR3 protein is CASSNRAGNQPQHF. The CDR3 bases are TGTGCCAGCAGTAACAGGGCTGGCAATCAGCCCCAGCATTTT. This chain links TRBV6-1 with TRBJ1-5, with a weak D call TRBD1 (6 bases). CDR1 and CDR2 from the germline V gene are MNHNS and SASEGT. Trimming took off 5 bases at V and 2 bases at J, with 10 bases between the two ends. The CDR3 spans 14 residues.

This clonotype was observed a few times. The chain joins TRBV20-1 to TRBJ1-1; a weak D match, TRBD1 (6 bases). Per the germline V gene, CDR1 is DFQATT and CDR2 is SNEGSKA (reference sequence). The V gene lost 2 bases and the J gene lost 5 bases, with 15 bases spanning the gap. The CDR3 consists of 14 residues. CDR3 bases: TGCAGTGCTAGATGGAGGGGGGAGTGGACTGAAGCTTTCTTT. Its translation: CSARWRGEWTEAFF.

The chain uses TRBV3-1 and TRBJ1-1; 10 positions agree with TRBD1. After removal of 3 bases from V and 9 bases from J, the junction contained 7 bases not matched to a gene. The CDR3 extends over 14 amino acids. Germline CDR1 and CDR2: LGHDT and YNNKEL (reference sequence). The CDR3: CASSQGTGATKAFF. The CDR3 region has the DNA TGTGCCAGCAGCCAGGGGACAGGGGCAACTAAAGCTTTCTTT.

This clonotype has a count of ten or more. The gene calls are TRBV6-2 or TRBV6-3 and TRBJ2-5, with a tentative D call TRBD2 (5 bases). The CDR3 is 13 amino acids. Between the trimmed V and J ends, which lost 2 bases and 5 bases, there was a span of 9 bases. Germline V lookup: CDR1 MNHEY, CDR2 SVGEGT. The CDR3 region has the DNA TGTGCCAGCAGTTACGGAGGCTTTGAGACCCAGTACTTC. Residues: CASSYGGFETQYF.

There are a few counts of this clonotype. The gene calls are TRBV5-1 and TRBJ1-2, with D possibly being TRBD1 (5 bases). The CDR3 is 16 residues long. V shed 0 bases and J shed 4 bases, with 16 bases lying between them. CDR1 is SGHRS and CDR2 is YFSETQ in the germline V gene. DNA of the CDR3: TGCGCCAGCAGCTTGGAGGCGGGGCCCCCCTCCTATGGCTACACCTTC. Its translation: CASSLEAGPPSYGYTF.

J is TRBJ2-7 and V is TRBV11-2; no reliable D call. Germline V CDR1 and CDR2: SGHAT, FQNNGV. The CDR3 is 14 residues long. Deletions cut 2 bases from V and 1 base from J, with 9 bases between. This CDR3 is CASSLSVGSYEQYV. In DNA, the CDR3 is TGTGCCAGCAGCTTAAGCGTAGGGTCCTACGAGCAGTACGTC.

This clonotype came up a few times. V usage is TRBV29-1 and J usage is TRBJ1-1, with 7 bases aligning to TRBD1. The trim removed 4 bases at V and 0 bases at J, leaving 5 bases unmatched. The CDR3 runs to 14 residues. Per germline, CDR1 SQVTM and CDR2 ANQGSEA. DNA for the CDR3: TGCAGCGTTGCGGTTACAGGGGTGAACACTGAAGCTTTCTTT. Translation gives CSVAVTGVNTEAFF.

This clonotype was counted between two and nine times. This chain links TRBV10-3 with TRBJ1-2; D unclear. In germline, CDR1 is ENHRY, CDR2 SYGVKD. The V end was cut by 3 bases, the J end by 8 bases, with 16 bases between. This CDR3 contains 14 residues. In nucleotides, the CDR3 is TGTGCCATCAGTGAAACCAATTGGGAGTCCGGCTACACCTTC. Translating it yields CAISETNWESGYTF.

V is TRBV7-9 and J is TRBJ2-7; 8 nucleotides match TRBD1. Germline values: CDR1 SEHNR, CDR2 FQNEAQ (reference sequence). This CDR3 has 12 amino acids. V dropped 8 bases and J dropped 3; count of bases not matched to a gene: 3. The CDR3 nucleotides read TGTGCCAGCTGTGGACAGGGCTACGAGCAGTACGTC. The encoded protein is CASCGQGYEQYV.

This clonotype was detected a few times. The V call is TRBV7-9, the J call TRBJ1-1; 8 bases fit TRBD1. This CDR3 has 16 amino acids. Germline V gene sequence: CDR1 SEHNR, CDR2 FQNEAQ (reference sequence). V was clipped by 6 bases and J by 4 bases; unmatched bases: 13. This chain's CDR3 is CASSFWTGIVATEAFF. DNA of the CDR3: TGTGCCAGCAGTTTCTGGACAGGGATCGTGGCCACTGAAGCTTTCTTT.

This clonotype was seen a few times. The genes are TRBV6-2 or TRBV6-3 and TRBJ2-1; tentatively, D is TRBD1 or TRBD2 (5 bases each). The CDR3 covers 14 residues. The ends were cut back, 8 bases at V and 0 bases at J, with 11 bases in the middle. Per germline, CDR1 MNHEY and CDR2 SVGEGT. CDR3 amino acids: CASASGSSYNEQFF. The CDR3 DNA sequence: TGTGCCAGCGCATCAGGGAGCTCCTACAATGAGCAGTTCTTC.

CDR3 sequence (DNA): TGTGCCAGCAGTCTCAGGGGTTTTCGTCAGCCCCAGCATTTT. Protein sequence: CASSLRGFRQPQHF. The V call is TRBV2, the J call TRBJ1-5, with TRBD1 as a possible D gene (6 bases). Germline loops: CDR1 SNHLY, CDR2 FYNNEI. Between the trimmed V and J ends, which lost 5 bases and 6 bases, there was a span of 14 bases. This CDR3 comprises 14 residues.

The chain joins TRBV9 to TRBJ2-3, with 13 bases that match TRBD2. Germline V gene data show CDR1 as SGDLS and CDR2 as YYNGEE. This CDR3 has 16 residues. V lost 2 bases, J lost 7 bases, and 7 bases stayed unmatched. CDR3 DNA sequence: TGTGCCAGCAGCGTCACTAGCGGGGGGGCCATCAATACGCAGTATTTT. This translates into CASSVTSGGAINTQYF.

This clonotype has at least ten counts. This rearrangement joins TRBV3-1 to TRBJ2-7, with D perhaps matching TRBD1 (5 bases). The germline V gene encodes CDR1 LGHDT and CDR2 YNNKEL (reference sequence). Trimming shortened V by 4 bases and J by 4 bases, and 14 bases separated the two germline ends. The CDR3 contains 14 residues. The CDR3 is CASSRILGQYEQYF. The DNA of the CDR3 is TGTGCCAGCAGCCGAATCCTTGGACAATACGAGCAGTACTTC.

This clonotype was counted only a few times. V is TRBV6-6 and J is TRBJ1-2; D call uncertain. The CDR3 runs 11 residues. Germline loops: CDR1 MNHNY, CDR2 SVGAGI (reference sequence). V lost 3 bases, J lost 8 bases, and 7 bases lay in between. The CDR3 sequence is CASSYLVGYTF. The CDR3 DNA follows: TGTGCCAGCAGTTATCTCGTCGGCTACACCTTC.

The chain has TRBV18 and TRBJ2-7, with TRBD2 matching over 9 bases. Germline CDR1 reads KGHSH; CDR2 reads LQKENI. The CDR3 contains 16 residues. Trimming cost V 1 base and J 3 bases; bases outside gene matches: 7. Here the CDR3 reads CASSPLASGAYYEQYF. In nucleotides, the CDR3 is TGTGCCAGCTCACCACTTGCTAGCGGGGCCTACTACGAGCAGTACTTC.

This clonotype has just a few counts. V gene TRBV20-1 combines with J gene TRBJ1-1; weak D call: TRBD1 (5 bases). The CDR3 covers 14 residues. The germline V gene encodes CDR1 DFQATT and CDR2 SNEGSKA (reference sequence). The germline V and J ends were trimmed by 6 bases and 5 bases, with 19 bases remaining between them. The CDR3 region is CSAPNAGRGTEAFF. The CDR3 nucleotides are TGCAGTGCCCCCAACGCAGGGCGGGGGACTGAAGCTTTCTTT.

The chain uses TRBV15 and TRBJ1-2; D perhaps matches TRBD1 (6 bases). V lost 1 base and J 2 bases, leaving 17 bases between the germline ends. The CDR3 consists of 17 residues. Germline values: CDR1 LNHNV, CDR2 YYDKDF (reference sequence). The CDR3 DNA reads TGTGCCACCAGCAGAGGAGGGACACCTGAAAACAACTATGGCTACACCTTC. This sequence encodes CATSRGGTPENNYGYTF.

V gene TRBV2 combines with J gene TRBJ2-1; TRBD2 agrees at 8 bases. This CDR3 contains 13 residues. CDR1 is SNHLY, CDR2 FYNNEI, per germline. Unmatched junction bases numbered 5, after V lost 3 bases and J lost 10 bases. CDR3 sequence reads: CASSDGLAWEQFF. The DNA for the CDR3 is TGTGCCAGCAGTGATGGACTAGCCTGGGAGCAGTTCTTC. The complete variable domain, with remaining parts taken from reference TRBV2 and TRBJ2-1, reads EPEVTQTPSHQVTQMGQEVILRCVPISNHLYFYWYRQILGQKVEFLVSFYNNEISEKSEIFDDQFSVERPDGSNFTLKIRSTKLEDSAMYFCASSDGLAWEQFFGPGTRLTVL.

This rearrangement joins TRBV6-2 or TRBV6-3 to TRBJ2-5, with D possibly matching TRBD2 (5 bases). The CDR3 length is 16 residues. Trimming stripped 3 bases from V and 0 bases from J, with 14 bases between. Per germline, CDR1 MNHEY and CDR2 SVGEGT. The CDR3 DNA reads as TGTGCCAGCAGTTATGTGGTAGGAGGTTACCAAGAGACCCAGTACTTC. Its translation is CASSYVVGGYQETQYF.

The rearrangement joins TRBV28 to TRBJ2-7; D possibly corresponds to TRBD1 (5 bases). V lost 7 bases and J lost 0, with 16 bases in between. The CDR3 totals 15 residues. The germline V gene has CDR1 MDHEN and CDR2 SYDVKM. The CDR3, as DNA: TGTGCCAGCACCCGAGGCCAGGGTTACTCCTACGAGCAGTACGTC. This sequence encodes CASTRGQGYSYEQYV.

This clonotype has a count of ten or more. This chain uses TRBV4-3 with TRBJ2-7; D is unresolved. Trimming took off 3 bases at V and 5 bases at J, with 11 bases between the two ends. Looked up from germline, CDR1 is LGHNA and CDR2 is YSLEER. The CDR3 sequence is 13 residues long. The CDR3 spells CASSHLRADEQYF. CDR3 DNA sequence: TGCGCCAGCAGCCACCTCCGGGCCGACGAGCAGTACTTC.

The chain joins TRBV7-2 to TRBJ2-5; no reliable D call. The ends were cut back, 4 bases at V and 2 bases at J, with 8 bases in the middle. This CDR3 comprises 13 residues. Per the germline V gene, CDR1 is SGHTA and CDR2 is FQGNSA. In DNA, the CDR3 is TGTGCCAGCAGCTCGGACGGTCAAGAGACCCAGTACTTC. It translates to CASSSDGQETQYF.

J is TRBJ1-2 and V is TRBV7-2; the match to TRBD1 covers 7 bases. Germline CDR1 reads SGHTA; CDR2 reads FQGNSA. The V segment lost 8 bases and the J segment 8 bases; nucleotides outside the gene matches: 11. The CDR3 consists of 13 residues. The CDR3 protein is CASELDRARGYTF. The CDR3 DNA reads TGTGCCAGCGAGTTAGACAGGGCGAGAGGCTACACCTTC.